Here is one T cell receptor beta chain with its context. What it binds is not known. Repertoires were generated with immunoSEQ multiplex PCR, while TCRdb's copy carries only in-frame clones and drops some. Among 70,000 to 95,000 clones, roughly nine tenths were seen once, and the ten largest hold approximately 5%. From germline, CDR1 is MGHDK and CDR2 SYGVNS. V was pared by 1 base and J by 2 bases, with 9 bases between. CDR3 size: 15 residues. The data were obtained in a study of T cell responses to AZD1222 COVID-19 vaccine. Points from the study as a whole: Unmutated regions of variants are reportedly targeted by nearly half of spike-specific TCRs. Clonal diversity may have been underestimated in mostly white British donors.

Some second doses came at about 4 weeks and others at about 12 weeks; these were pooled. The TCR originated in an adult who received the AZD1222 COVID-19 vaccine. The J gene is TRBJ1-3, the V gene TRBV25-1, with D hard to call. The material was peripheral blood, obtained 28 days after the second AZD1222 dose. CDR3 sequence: CASSESWQAGNTIYF. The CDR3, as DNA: TGTGCCAGCAGTGAATCTTGGCAGGCTGGAAACACCATATATTTT.